Listed here are 4 T cell receptor beta chains from one sample, sequenced in a study of CD8+ T cells in alopecia areata. Sequencing templates came from extracted RNA that was reverse transcribed into cDNA. Some clones are missing from TCRdb's copy, which holds only in-frame ones; the method was immunoSEQ multiplex PCR. The sample consists of approximately 65,000 clones, approximately 46% of them appearing once. The input for sequencing was CD8+ T cells sorted from blood, taken at week 0. All receptors come from a human donor with alopecia areata.

The rearrangement uses TRBV7-8 and TRBJ1-1, with TRBD1 as a possible D gene (6 bases). Trimming removed 5 bases at V and 3 bases at J, with 13 bases between. Germline V gives CDR1 SGHVS, CDR2 FQNEAQ. The CDR3 length is 14 residues. CDR3 sequence (DNA): TGTGCCAGCAGCGGGGGGCCGTTATACACTGAAGCTTTCTTT. Its translation: CASSGGPLYTEAFF.

The V call is TRBV9, the J call TRBJ2-3; D unresolved. With 0 bases removed from V and 2 bases from J, the gap between germline ends came to 13 bases. CDR3 length: 16 amino acids. Germline V lookup: CDR1 SGDLS, CDR2 YYNGEE. In nucleotides, the CDR3 is TGTGCCAGCAGCGTAGAGGGCAGATCCTCCACAGATACGCAGTATTTT. Protein: CASSVEGRSSTDTQYF.

The rearrangement uses TRBV13 and TRBJ2-3, with 8 nucleotides matching TRBD2. V trimming: 1 base; J trimming: 11 bases; junction bases outside the gene matches: 5. Germline V gives CDR1 PRHDT, CDR2 FYEKMQ (reference sequence). The CDR3 spans 13 residues. The CDR3 here is CASSLEREREQYF. The CDR3 bases are TGTGCCAGCAGCTTAGAGCGGGAGAGGGAGCAGTATTTT. The full variable domain, its missing parts supplied by reference TRBV13 and TRBJ2-3, is AAGVIQSPRHLIKEKRETATLKCYPIPRHDTVYWYQQGPGQDPQFLISFYEKMQSDKGSIPDRFSAQQFSDYHSELNMSSLELGDSALYFCASSLEREREQYFGPGTRLTVL.

CDR3 sequence (DNA): TGTGCCTGGAGGGACACAGGGTTTGAAGCTTTCTTT. It is translated as CAWRDTGFEAFF. The chain recombines TRBV30 with TRBJ1-1, with D possibly TRBD1 on 6 matching bases. This CDR3 contains 12 residues. The germline gives CDR1 GTSNPN, CDR2 SVGIG (reference sequence). Trimming shortened V by 3 bases and J by 7 bases, and 12 bases separated the two germline ends.